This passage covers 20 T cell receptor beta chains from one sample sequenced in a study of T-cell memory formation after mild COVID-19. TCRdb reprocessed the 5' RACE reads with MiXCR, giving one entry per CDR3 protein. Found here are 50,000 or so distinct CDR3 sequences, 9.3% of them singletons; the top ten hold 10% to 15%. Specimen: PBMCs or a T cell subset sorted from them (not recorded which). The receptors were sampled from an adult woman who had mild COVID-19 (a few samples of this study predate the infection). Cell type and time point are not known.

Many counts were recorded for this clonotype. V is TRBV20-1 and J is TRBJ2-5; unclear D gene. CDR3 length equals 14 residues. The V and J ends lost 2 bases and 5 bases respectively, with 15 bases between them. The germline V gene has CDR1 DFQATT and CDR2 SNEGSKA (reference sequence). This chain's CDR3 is CSARRTQWRETQYF. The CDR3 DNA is TGCAGTGCTAGAAGGACCCAATGGCGGGAGACCCAGTACTTC.

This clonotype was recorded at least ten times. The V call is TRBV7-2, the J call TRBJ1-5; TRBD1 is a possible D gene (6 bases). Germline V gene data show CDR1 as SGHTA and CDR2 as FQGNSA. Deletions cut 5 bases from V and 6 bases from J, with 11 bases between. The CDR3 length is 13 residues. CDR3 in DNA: TGTGCCAGCAGCCCGAGGGGGGGTCAGCCCCAGCATTTT. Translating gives CASSPRGGQPQHF.

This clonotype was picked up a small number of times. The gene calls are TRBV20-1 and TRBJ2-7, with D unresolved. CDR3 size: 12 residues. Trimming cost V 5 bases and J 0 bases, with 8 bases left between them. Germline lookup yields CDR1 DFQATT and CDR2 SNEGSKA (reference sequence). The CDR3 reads CSARLNSYEQYF. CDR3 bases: TGCAGTGCTCGACTGAACTCCTACGAGCAGTACTTC.

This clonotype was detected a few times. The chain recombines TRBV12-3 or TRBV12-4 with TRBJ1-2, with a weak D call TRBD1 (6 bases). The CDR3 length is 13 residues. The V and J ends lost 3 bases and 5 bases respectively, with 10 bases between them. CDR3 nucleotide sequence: TGTGCCAGCAGTTTCTCCAGGGGTTATGGCTACACCTTC. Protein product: CASSFSRGYGYTF.

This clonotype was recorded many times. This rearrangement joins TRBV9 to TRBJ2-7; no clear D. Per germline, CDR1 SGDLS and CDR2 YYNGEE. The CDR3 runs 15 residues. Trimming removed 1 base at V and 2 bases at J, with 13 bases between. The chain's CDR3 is CASSVSPGVPYEQYF. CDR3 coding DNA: TGTGCCAGCAGCGTATCCCCAGGCGTTCCCTACGAGCAGTACTTC.

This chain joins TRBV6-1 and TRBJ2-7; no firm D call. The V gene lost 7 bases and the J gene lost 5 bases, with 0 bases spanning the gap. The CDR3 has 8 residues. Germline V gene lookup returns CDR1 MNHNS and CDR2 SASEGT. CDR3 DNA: TGTGCCAGCAACGAGCAGTACTTC. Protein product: CASNEQYF.

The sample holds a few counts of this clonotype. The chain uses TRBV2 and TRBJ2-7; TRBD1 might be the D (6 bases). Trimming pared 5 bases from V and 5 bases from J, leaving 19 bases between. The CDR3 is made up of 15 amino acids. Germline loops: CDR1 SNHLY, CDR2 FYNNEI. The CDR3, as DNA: TGTGCCAGCAGTCGATCATTCATCAGGGGCCACGAGCAGTACTTC. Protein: CASSRSFIRGHEQYF.

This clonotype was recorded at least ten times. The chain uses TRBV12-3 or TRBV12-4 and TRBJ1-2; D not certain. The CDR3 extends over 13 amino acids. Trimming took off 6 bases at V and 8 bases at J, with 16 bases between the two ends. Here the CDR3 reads CASSHGLLSGYTF. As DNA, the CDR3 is TGTGCCAGCAGCCACGGACTGTTAAGCGGCTACACCTTC.

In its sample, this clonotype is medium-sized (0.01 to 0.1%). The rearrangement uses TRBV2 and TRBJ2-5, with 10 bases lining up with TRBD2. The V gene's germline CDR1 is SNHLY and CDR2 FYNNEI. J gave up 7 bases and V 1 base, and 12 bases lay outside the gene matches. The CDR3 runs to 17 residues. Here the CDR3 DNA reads TGTGCCAGCAGTGAAGGTCCTAGCGGGGGCCCTCAGTGGACCCAGTACTTC. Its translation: CASSEGPSGGPQWTQYF.

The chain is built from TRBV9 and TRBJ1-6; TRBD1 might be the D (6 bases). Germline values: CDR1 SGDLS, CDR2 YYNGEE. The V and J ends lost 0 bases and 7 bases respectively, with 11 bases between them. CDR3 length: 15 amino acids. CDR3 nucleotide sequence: TGTGCCAGCAGCGTAGAAGGGGGGGCGAATTCACCCCTCCACTTT. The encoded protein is CASSVEGGANSPLHF.

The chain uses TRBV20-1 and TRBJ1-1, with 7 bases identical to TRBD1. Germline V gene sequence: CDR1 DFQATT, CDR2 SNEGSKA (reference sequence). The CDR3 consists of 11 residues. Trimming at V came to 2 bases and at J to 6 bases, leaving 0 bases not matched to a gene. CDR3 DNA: TGCAGTGCTAGAAGGGGGCCTGAAGCTTTCTTT. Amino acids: CSARRGPEAFF.

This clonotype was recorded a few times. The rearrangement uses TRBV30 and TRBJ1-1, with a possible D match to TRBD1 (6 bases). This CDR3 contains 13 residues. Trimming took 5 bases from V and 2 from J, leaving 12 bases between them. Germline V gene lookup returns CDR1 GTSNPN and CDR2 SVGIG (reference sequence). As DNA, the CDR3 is TGTGCCTGGGATCGGACAGCAAACACTGAAGCTTTCTTT. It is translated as CAWDRTANTEAFF.

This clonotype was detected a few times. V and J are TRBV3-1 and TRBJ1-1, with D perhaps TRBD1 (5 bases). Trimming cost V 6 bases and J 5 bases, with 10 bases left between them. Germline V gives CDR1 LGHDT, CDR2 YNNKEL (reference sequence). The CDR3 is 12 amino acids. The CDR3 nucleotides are TGTGCCAGCAGGGGGGTAGGAACTGAAGCTTTCTTT. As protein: CASRGVGTEAFF.

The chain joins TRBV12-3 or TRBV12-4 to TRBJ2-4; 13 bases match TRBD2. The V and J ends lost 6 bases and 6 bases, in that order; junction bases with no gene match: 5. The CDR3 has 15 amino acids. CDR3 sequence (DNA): TGTGCCAGCAGAAGGACTAGCGGGAGTCCAAACATTCAGTACTTC. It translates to CASRRTSGSPNIQYF.

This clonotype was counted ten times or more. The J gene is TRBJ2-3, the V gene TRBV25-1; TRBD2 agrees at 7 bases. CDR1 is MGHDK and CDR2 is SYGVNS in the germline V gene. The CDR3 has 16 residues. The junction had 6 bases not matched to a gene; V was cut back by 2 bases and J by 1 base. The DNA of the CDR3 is TGTGCCAGCAGTGAACTGGGAGGGCGCGGCACAGATACGCAGTATTTT. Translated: CASSELGGRGTDTQYF.

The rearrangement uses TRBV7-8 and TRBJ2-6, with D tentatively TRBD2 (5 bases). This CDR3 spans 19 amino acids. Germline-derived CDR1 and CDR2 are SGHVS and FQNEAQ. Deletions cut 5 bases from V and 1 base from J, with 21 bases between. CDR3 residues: CASSLRSETTGSGANVLTF. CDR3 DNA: TGTGCCAGCAGCCTGAGGTCGGAGACAACGGGATCTGGGGCCAACGTCCTGACTTTC.

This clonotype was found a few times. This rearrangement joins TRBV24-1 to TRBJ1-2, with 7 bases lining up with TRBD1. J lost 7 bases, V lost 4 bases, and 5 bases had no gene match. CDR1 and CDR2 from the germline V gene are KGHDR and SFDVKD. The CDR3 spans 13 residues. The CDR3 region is CATSEDGTAGYTF. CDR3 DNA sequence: TGTGCCACCAGTGAGGATGGGACAGCTGGCTACACCTTC.

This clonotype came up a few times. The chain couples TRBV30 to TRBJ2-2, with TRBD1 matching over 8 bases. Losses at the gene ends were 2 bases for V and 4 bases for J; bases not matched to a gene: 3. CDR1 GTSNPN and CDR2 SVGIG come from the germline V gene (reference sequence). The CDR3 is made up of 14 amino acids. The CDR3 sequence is CAWSTGTGTGELFF. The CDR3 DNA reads TGTGCCTGGAGTACCGGGACAGGCACCGGGGAGCTGTTTTTT.

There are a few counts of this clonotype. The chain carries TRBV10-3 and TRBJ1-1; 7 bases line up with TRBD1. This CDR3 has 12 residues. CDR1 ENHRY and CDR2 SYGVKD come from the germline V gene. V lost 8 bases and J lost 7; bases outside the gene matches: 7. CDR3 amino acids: CAIGDRPDEAFF. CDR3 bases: TGTGCCATCGGGGACAGACCAGATGAAGCTTTCTTT.

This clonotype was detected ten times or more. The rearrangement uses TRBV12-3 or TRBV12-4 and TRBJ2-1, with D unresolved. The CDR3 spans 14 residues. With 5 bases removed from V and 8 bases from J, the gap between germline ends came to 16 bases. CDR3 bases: TGTGCCAGCAGTCCCAGAACTACGTATTATGAGCAGTTCTTC. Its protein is CASSPRTTYYEQFF.